The sample holds a few counts of the clone carrying this T cell receptor (beta chain). Its antigen is still unknown. This sample is part of a study of cytomegalovirus exposure and HLA in healthy donors. Study-wide background: Early on, a data release was issued that held roughly 84 million unique TCRs from HLA-typed donors.

Primers: 60 Vbeta forward and 13 Jbeta reverse. Assay: immunoSEQ multiplex PCR; the TCRdb copy retains only in-frame clones and omits some. The sample consists of more than 130,000 clones, 60% to 85% of them appearing once. V was shortened by 5 bases and J by 3 bases, with 16 bases between the two germline ends. The CDR3 totals 15 residues. Germline-derived CDR1 and CDR2 are LNHDA and SQIVND (reference sequence). The study's findings and limits: The study listed around 150 cytomegalovirus-associated TCR beta chains.

Sequencing was performed on PBMCs. V usage is TRBV19 and J usage is TRBJ1-1; D gene uncertain. This sequence was found in a male donor in good health and CMV-seronegative. The CDR3 sequence: CASSAAEGLDTEAFF. The CDR3 coding sequence is TGTGCCAGTAGTGCTGCAGAAGGACTTGACACTGAAGCTTTCTTT.